Shown below are 24 T cell receptor beta chains from a single sample sequenced in a study of monozygotic twins with inflammatory bowel disease (dated by TCRdb to the late 2010s). Library generation was performed with 5' RACE. TCRdb records Illumina HiSeq 2500 as the sequencer. TCRdb reprocessed the public reads and reports one entry per CDR3 protein sequence, without DNA. This sample's table contains over 350,000 distinct CDR3 sequences. In total, the top ten clones hold about 2.5% of the sample. The sequencing input was blood. The source of these receptors is a human donor with ulcerative colitis or Crohn's disease, or a healthy co-twin of an affected twin (not recorded which).

This chain connects TRBV15 to TRBJ1-1; no DNA is available, so the TRBD1 call from TCRdb remains unchecked. The CDR3 contains 15 residues. Germline CDR1 and CDR2: LNHNV and YYDKDF (reference sequence). The CDR3 spells CATSRLGELNTEAFF.

V usage is TRBV3-1 and J usage is TRBJ2-4; the D call of TRBD1 rests on TCRdb alone, since no DNA is present to check it. This CDR3 comprises 15 residues. Germline CDR1 LGHDT, CDR2 YNNKEL (reference sequence). CDR3 protein: CASSRDRDGKNIQYF.

The chain links TRBV7-2 to TRBJ1-1. The CDR3 is 14 amino acids. From germline, CDR1 is SGHTA and CDR2 FQGNSA. The CDR3 spells CASSLDNGPQGAFF.

J is TRBJ1-6 and V is TRBV7-3; lacking DNA, the TRBD1 call made by TCRdb goes unchecked. The V gene's germline CDR1 is SGHTA and CDR2 FQGTGA. This CDR3 is 15 amino acids long. CDR3 sequence reads: CASSYGAPGSSPLHF.

The V gene is TRBV28, the J gene TRBJ2-7; without DNA, the TCRdb call of TRBD1 cannot be checked. Germline assignment: CDR1 MDHEN and CDR2 SYDVKM. This CDR3 spans 14 amino acids. The CDR3 loop reads CASSLTGEGYEQYF. Full variable domain (remainder filled in from reference TRBV28 and TRBJ2-7): DVKVTQSSRYLVKRTGEKVFLECVQDMDHENMFWYRQDPGLGLRLIYFSYDVKMKEKGDIPEGYSVSREKKERFSLILESASTNQTSMYLCASSLTGEGYEQYFGPGTRLTVT.

The gene calls are TRBV20-1 and TRBJ2-2; TCRdb gives TRBD1 as the D gene, but with no DNA this cannot be confirmed. CDR3 length: 13 residues. Germline lookup yields CDR1 DFQATT and CDR2 SNEGSKA (reference sequence). The CDR3 loop is CSAKVQGTGELFF.

The chain carries TRBV7-9 and TRBJ2-3; TCRdb reports TRBD1, a call that lacks DNA to check it against. This CDR3 has 15 residues. From germline, CDR1 is SEHNR and CDR2 FQNEAQ (reference sequence). The CDR3 loop is CASRGGQGDTDTQYF.

The rearrangement joins TRBV27 to TRBJ2-1; without DNA, the TCRdb call of TRBD1 cannot be checked. The CDR3 runs to 13 residues. Germline V CDR1 and CDR2: MNHEY, SMNVEV (reference sequence). CDR3 loop: CASSLGQAHEQFF.

This sequence joins TRBV6-5 and TRBJ1-4; TCRdb returns TRBD1, unconfirmable since there is no DNA. Per germline, CDR1 MNHEY and CDR2 SVGAGI. This CDR3 spans 15 amino acids. CDR3: CASSYSGQYNEKLFF.

The chain couples TRBV7-2 to TRBJ2-1; the TRBD1 assignment by TCRdb is unverifiable without DNA. CDR3 length equals 20 residues. Germline lookup yields CDR1 SGHTA and CDR2 FQGNSA. CDR3 in amino acids: CASSRPGKTSPTGAYNEQFF. Using reference TRBV7-2 and TRBJ2-1 for the parts outside the CDR3, the full variable domain is GAGVSQSPSNKVTEKGKDVELRCDPISGHTALYWYRQSLGQGLEFLIYFQGNSAPDKSGLPSDRFSAERTGGSVSTLTIQRTQQEDSAVYLCASSRPGKTSPTGAYNEQFFGPGTRLTVL.

The chain carries TRBV7-6 and TRBJ2-7; TCRdb selects TRBD1, and the lack of DNA leaves this call unchecked. CDR1 and CDR2 from the germline V gene are SGHVS and FNYEAQ. The CDR3 totals 16 residues. The CDR3: CASSLAGTGGSYEQYF.

The V and J genes are TRBV3-1 and TRBJ2-7; TCRdb outputs TRBD1, but without DNA this stays unchecked. The CDR3 contains 14 residues. From germline, CDR1 is LGHDT and CDR2 YNNKEL (reference sequence). The CDR3: CASSQVNRGHEQYF.

This chain uses TRBV7-9 with TRBJ2-3. This CDR3 region has 15 residues. The V gene's germline CDR1 is SEHNR and CDR2 FQNEAQ (reference sequence). The CDR3 reads CASSLDLSNPDTQYF.

The CDR3 sequence is CASSPPTRTQETQYF. V usage is TRBV7-8 and J usage is TRBJ2-5. The germline V gene encodes CDR1 SGHVS and CDR2 FQNEAQ. The CDR3 spans 15 residues.

The chain recombines TRBV5-1 with TRBJ2-3; as DNA is missing, the TRBD1 call by TCRdb cannot be tested. The CDR3 length is 15 residues. CDR1 SGHRS and CDR2 YFSETQ come from the germline V gene. CDR3 residues: CASSGGQGAGDTQYF.

The gene calls are TRBV5-1 and TRBJ2-5; lacking DNA, the TRBD1 call made by TCRdb goes unchecked. This CDR3 contains 14 residues. CDR1 SGHRS and CDR2 YFSETQ come from the germline V gene. The CDR3 protein is CASSFLGAKETQYF.

V and J are TRBV6-2 or TRBV6-3 and TRBJ2-3; TCRdb's assignment of TRBD1 cannot be checked, as there is no DNA. Germline CDR1 is MNHEY and CDR2 is SVGEGT. The CDR3 spans 16 residues. CDR3 protein: CASSYATGLPHLRRYF.

The rearrangement joins TRBV6-2 or TRBV6-3 to TRBJ2-7; TCRdb's assignment of TRBD1 cannot be checked, as there is no DNA. The germline V gene has CDR1 MNHEY and CDR2 SVGEGT. The CDR3 spans 13 residues. The CDR3 spells CASTGTGVYEQYF.

The V gene is TRBV5-6, the J gene TRBJ2-7. Germline V gives CDR1 SGHDT, CDR2 YYEEEE. The CDR3 extends over 13 amino acids. CDR3 protein: CASGLASSYEQYF.

V gene TRBV5-1 combines with J gene TRBJ2-1; absent DNA, TCRdb's TRBD1 call cannot be checked. The CDR3 is 12 amino acids. Germline V gene lookup returns CDR1 SGHRS and CDR2 YFSETQ. CDR3: CASSVQDNEQFF.

CDR3 region: CASSLEGGREDLLAKNIQYF. The chain uses TRBV13 and TRBJ2-4; the TCRdb call, TRBD2, lacks DNA for checking. The CDR3 loop spans 20 amino acids. The germline gives CDR1 PRHDT, CDR2 FYEKMQ (reference sequence). Full variable domain (remainder filled in from reference TRBV13 and TRBJ2-4): AAGVIQSPRHLIKEKRETATLKCYPIPRHDTVYWYQQGPGQDPQFLISFYEKMQSDKGSIPDRFSAQQFSDYHSELNMSSLELGDSALYFCASSLEGGREDLLAKNIQYFGAGTRLSVL.

The chain recombines TRBV5-1 with TRBJ2-2; the D gene TCRdb calls, TRBD1, cannot be checked with no DNA. Germline V gene sequence: CDR1 SGHRS, CDR2 YFSETQ. The CDR3 length is 19 residues. The CDR3 here is CASSRRRDSSPLSAGELFF.

The V and J genes are TRBV5-1 and TRBJ2-7; the D call from TCRdb, TRBD2, cannot be confirmed without DNA. This CDR3 region has 16 residues. The V gene's germline CDR1 is SGHRS and CDR2 YFSETQ. This CDR3 is CASSLAGSGGGYEQYF. Looking up the rest from reference TRBV5-1 and TRBJ2-7 gives the full variable domain: KAGVTQTPRYLIKTRGQQVTLSCSPISGHRSVSWYQQTPGQGLQFLFEYFSETQRNKGNFPGRFSGRQFSNSRSEMNVSTLELGDSALYLCASSLAGSGGGYEQYFGPGTRLTVT.

CDR3 in amino acids: CASSAGIGYGYTF. This sequence joins TRBV12-3 or TRBV12-4 and TRBJ1-2; the D call from TCRdb, TRBD1, cannot be confirmed without DNA. The CDR3 consists of 13 residues.